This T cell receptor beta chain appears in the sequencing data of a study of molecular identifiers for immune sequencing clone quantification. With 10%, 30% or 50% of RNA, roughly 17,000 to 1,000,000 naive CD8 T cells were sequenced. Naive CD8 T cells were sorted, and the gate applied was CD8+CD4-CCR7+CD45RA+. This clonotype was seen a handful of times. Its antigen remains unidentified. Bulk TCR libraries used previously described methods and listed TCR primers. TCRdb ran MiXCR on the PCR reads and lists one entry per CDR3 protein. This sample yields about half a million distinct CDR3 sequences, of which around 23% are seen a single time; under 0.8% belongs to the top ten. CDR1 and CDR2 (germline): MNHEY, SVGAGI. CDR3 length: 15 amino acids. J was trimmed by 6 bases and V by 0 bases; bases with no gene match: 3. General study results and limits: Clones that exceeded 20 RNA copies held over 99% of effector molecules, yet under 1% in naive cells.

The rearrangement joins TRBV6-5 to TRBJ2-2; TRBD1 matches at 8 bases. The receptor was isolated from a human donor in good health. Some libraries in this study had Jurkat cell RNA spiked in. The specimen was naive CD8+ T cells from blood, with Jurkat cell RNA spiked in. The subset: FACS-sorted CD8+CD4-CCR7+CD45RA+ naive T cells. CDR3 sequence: CASSYSRQGSGELFF. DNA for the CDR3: TGTGCCAGCAGTTACTCCCGACAGGGGTCCGGGGAGCTGTTTTTT.